The entry that follows covers one TCR beta chain sequence. This sample includes further DNA sequences coding for the same CDR3. This entry belongs to a study of Tregs in tolerant kidney transplant recipients. Libraries were prepared by immunoSEQ multiplex PCR; TCRdb keeps only in-frame clonotypes and omits some of them. The profile covers tens of thousands of clones, with 84% appearing a single time and roughly 4.9% taken by the ten largest. CDR3 size: 12 residues. V was trimmed by 6 bases and J by 1 base, leaving 6 bases between them. Germline CDR1 is LGHNT and CDR2 is FRNRAP. This sequence was found in a human donor in good health. The rearrangement links TRBV12-5 to TRBJ1-1; D not resolved. The sample taken for sequencing was CD4+ T cells from blood. The CDR3 DNA is TGTGCTAGTGGGAGAAGGAACACTGAAGCTTTCTTT. Its protein is CASGRRNTEAFF.